Each of the 11 T cell receptor beta chains below was sequenced from the same sample in a study of cytomegalovirus exposure and HLA in healthy donors. PCR involved 60 Vbeta and 13 Jbeta primers. Libraries were prepared by immunoSEQ multiplex PCR; TCRdb keeps only in-frame clonotypes and omits some of them. The sample holds around 150,000 clones; over 60% are singletons and the top ten take 2% to 2.5%. Sample: PBMCs. These receptors were obtained from a man aged 35 to 55 in good health and CMV-seronegative.

As to this clone: One end of the junction is discordant with germline, which a read error may explain. In DNA form, the CDR3 reads TGCGCCAGCAGCCACCAGAGGTCCTCCTACGAGCGGTACTTC. It specifies CASSHQRSSYERYF. The V gene is TRBV4-3, the J gene TRBJ2-7, with D uncertain. The CDR3 consists of 14 residues. CDR1 is LGHNA, CDR2 YSLEER, per germline.

This chain links TRBV19 with TRBJ2-2; TRBD1 is a possible D gene (6 bases). Trimming took 2 bases from V and 2 from J, leaving 12 bases between them. The length of the CDR3 is 16 residues. The germline gives CDR1 LNHDA, CDR2 SQIVND (reference sequence). CDR3 coding DNA: TGTGCCAGTAGTATACTCGTGGACAGCAACACCGGGGAGCTGTTTTTT. It encodes CASSILVDSNTGELFF.

The genes are TRBV28 and TRBJ2-4; weak D call: TRBD2 (6 bases). Germline V gene data show CDR1 as MDHEN and CDR2 as SYDVKM. The CDR3 totals 18 residues. V dropped 5 bases and J dropped 1 base, with 21 bases sitting between them. CDR3: CASSPWGWDSIAKNIQYF. Here the CDR3 DNA reads TGTGCCAGCAGTCCTTGGGGGTGGGACTCCATTGCCAAAAACATTCAGTACTTC.

This chain connects TRBV28 to TRBJ2-7; D perhaps matches TRBD2 (5 bases). This CDR3 comprises 15 residues. Germline CDR1 and CDR2: MDHEN and SYDVKM. Trimming removed 7 bases from V and 0 bases from J, with 16 bases in between. CDR3: CASTFSGWSSYEQYF. The CDR3 coding sequence is TGTGCCAGCACCTTCTCGGGGTGGAGCTCCTACGAGCAGTACTTC.

The genes are TRBV2 and TRBJ2-7; D unclear. This CDR3 has 14 residues. V lost 7 bases and J lost 3, with 16 bases in between. CDR1 and CDR2 from the germline V gene are SNHLY and FYNNEI. The CDR3: CASKAGSASYEQYF. The CDR3 DNA reads TGTGCCAGCAAGGCAGGTTCGGCAAGCTACGAGCAGTACTTC.

Only a few counts were recorded for this clone. This rearrangement joins TRBV2 to TRBJ1-2, with TRBD1 matching over 9 bases. Losses at the gene ends were 4 bases for V and 6 bases for J; bases not matched to a gene: 18. Germline lookup yields CDR1 SNHLY and CDR2 FYNNEI. The CDR3 covers 18 residues. The CDR3 region has the DNA TGTGCCAGCAGTGGCCCCCGACAGGGGGTAAGTACGGACGATGGCTACACCTTC. It translates to CASSGPRQGVSTDDGYTF.

The rearrangement uses TRBV10-2 and TRBJ2-7; 10 bases line up with TRBD2. This CDR3 has 14 residues. Germline trimming cut 4 bases from V and 4 bases from J; bases unmatched to any gene: 4. Germline assignment: CDR1 WSHSY and CDR2 SAAADI. CDR3 residues: CASSASGSGYEQYF. The CDR3, as DNA: TGCGCCAGCAGTGCTAGCGGGAGTGGTTACGAGCAGTACTTC.

CDR3: CASSYGGTGGYGYTF. The CDR3 DNA follows: TGTGCCAGCAGTTATGGAGGGACAGGGGGTTATGGCTACACCTTC. The chain uses TRBV27 and TRBJ1-2, with 11 positions matching TRBD1. V dropped 4 bases and J dropped 5; count of bases not matched to a gene: 6. There are 15 residues in the CDR3. Germline-derived CDR1 and CDR2 are MNHEY and SMNVEV (reference sequence).

The chain is built from TRBV5-1 and TRBJ2-5; TRBD1 might be the D (5 bases). V lost 2 bases to trimming and J lost 2 bases, with 7 bases between them. From germline, CDR1 is SGHRS and CDR2 YFSETQ. CDR3 length equals 13 residues. The DNA for the CDR3 is TGCGCCAGCAGCTTCGGACAACAAGAGACCCAGTACTTC. Translating gives CASSFGQQETQYF.

The V and J genes are TRBV5-1 and TRBJ2-3; maybe TRBD1 (5 bases). Trimming removed 5 bases at V and 4 bases at J, with 11 bases between. Germline CDR1 is SGHRS and CDR2 is YFSETQ. The CDR3 contains 13 residues. The chain's CDR3 is CASSYRGSDTQYF. The CDR3 region has the DNA TGCGCCAGCAGTTATAGGGGATCAGATACGCAGTATTTT.

The rearrangement links TRBV4-1 to TRBJ2-2; 9 bases fit TRBD1. The V and J ends lost 0 bases and 1 base, in that order; junction bases with no gene match: 3. Germline CDR1 is MGHRA and CDR2 is YSYEKL. The CDR3 loop spans 17 amino acids. Written as DNA, the CDR3 is TGCGCCAGCAGCCAAGACTGGACAGGGGAGAACACCGGGGAGCTGTTTTTT. It translates to CASSQDWTGENTGELFF.